This TCR beta chain was sequenced in a study of T-cell memory formation after mild COVID-19 (dated by TCRdb to the early 2020s). Describing the broader study: Most TCR sequence clusters were specific to one of the two donors. In a couple of donors, T-cell clones that expanded and contracted after mild COVID-19 were tracked by sequencing TCRalpha and TCRbeta repertoires over time. Two young, previously healthy adult volunteers, one female and one male, were included in the cohort.

The sequencer listed for this sample is Illumina NovaSeq 6000. TCRalpha and TCRbeta cDNA libraries were built by 5'RACE with constant-segment primers, adding sample barcodes and unique molecular identifiers. RNA was extracted from every sample with Trizol reagent. The libraries were amplified in two PCR steps, and the second step added a second sample barcode and Illumina TruSeq adapters. The libraries were sequenced on an Illumina NovaSeq using 2 x 150 bp paired-end reads. The study's own analysis went as follows. Demultiplexing of reads and collapsing into UMI-guided consensus sequences were performed with migec v1.2.7. With mixcr v2.1.11, UMI consensuses were aligned to TRA and TRB V and J templates and assembled into clonotypes. Clonotypes were classified as expanded or contracted when called significant by both edgeR and NoisET, with noise models trained on biological replicates. For edgeR calls, a false discovery rate-adjusted p below 0.01 and a log2 fold-change threshold of 1 were applied. PCA with hierarchical clustering of max-normalized trajectories of the 1000 most abundant clonotypes was used as exploratory dynamics analysis. Separately sequenced CD4+ and CD8+ repertoires were used to assign the CD4 or CD8 phenotype of responding clones. Using fastp trimming at Q25 and MiXCR clonotype assembly, TCRdb reanalyzed the public sequencing data and kept in-frame beta chains. Each CDR3 protein gets just one entry, which takes the most common genes and DNA from the rows behind it. TCRdb's processing, not the authors', yielded these V and J calls. The sample profile shows about 390,000 distinct CDR3 sequences; around a fifth of them were found once. Approximately 12% of the sample is held by the ten biggest clonotypes.

With respect to this clonotype: The antigen this receptor binds is unknown. The record has no base qualities; no much larger clone is one base away.

What the research found in general, with its limitations: The study covered only a couple of mild cases, and larger cohorts including severe cases with pre-infection samples were considered necessary. Contracting CD4+ clones were found mainly in CM and EM memory subsets, while CD8+ clones were enriched in EMRA. Some responding clones were detected in pre-infection memory, suggesting pre-existing cross-reactive memory T cells joined the SARS-CoV-2 response. Whether the second-wave clones peaking on day 37 were SARS-CoV-2 specific was not confirmed. Clones that contracted from day 15 to 85 showed balanced CD4/CD8 phenotypes, whereas a second wave of clones that expanded from day 15 to 37 leaned towards CD4+.

Including the terminal cysteine and phenylalanine, the CDR3 comprises 14 residues. Left in the record is the CDR3 DNA by itself, 42 bases read in frame from the first base. The junction shows trimming of 5 bases on V and 4 bases on J, and the gene matches do not reach 6 bases of it. Ficoll-Paque density gradient centrifugation was the method used to isolate PBMCs. The sample consisted of PBMCs or a T cell subset sorted from them (not recorded which). The receptor chain draws on TRBV12-3 or TRBV12-4 and TRBJ1-2, with 8 bases matching TRBD1. This clonotype originated in an adult woman who had mild COVID-19 (a few samples of this study predate the infection). The sample titles of this study are shuffled in the database, so cell type and time point are left out; the donor was told from shared clones. DNA sequence: TGTGCCAGCAGTCCCAGGACAGGGAGCTATGGCTACACCTTC. Its translation is CASSPRTGSYGYTF.